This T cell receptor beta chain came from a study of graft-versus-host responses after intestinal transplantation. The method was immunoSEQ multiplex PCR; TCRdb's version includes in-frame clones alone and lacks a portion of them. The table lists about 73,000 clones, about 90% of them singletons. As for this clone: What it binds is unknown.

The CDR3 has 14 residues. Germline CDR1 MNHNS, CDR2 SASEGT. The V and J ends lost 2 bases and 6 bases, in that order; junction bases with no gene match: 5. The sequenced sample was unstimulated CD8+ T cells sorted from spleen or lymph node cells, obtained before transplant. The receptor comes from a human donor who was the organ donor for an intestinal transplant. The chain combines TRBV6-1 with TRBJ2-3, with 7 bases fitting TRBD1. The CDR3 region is CASSELTGSDTQYF. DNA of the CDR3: TGTGCCAGCAGTGAACTGACAGGGTCGGATACGCAGTATTTT.